This T cell receptor beta chain emerged from a study of shared clonotypes between healthy human individuals. Some clones are missing from TCRdb's copy, which holds only in-frame ones; the method was immunoSEQ multiplex PCR. This sample has about 2.3 million clones, with 85% to 95% found just once. Both subsets, CD45RA+ naive and CD45RA-negative memory, were split from the CD4+ cells. The CDR3 covers 15 residues. CDR1 is SEHNR and CDR2 is FQNEAQ in the germline V gene (reference sequence). V gave up 7 bases and J gave up 2 bases; unmatched junction bases: 8. The chain carries TRBV7-9 and TRBJ2-1; 7 bases align to TRBD2. The receptor comes from a man aged 18 to 29 in good health. Some clones in this sample may be carry-over from other donors' samples. The sample comprised naive CD4+ T cells from PBMCs. This sample's subset: CD45RA+ positively selected. CDR3 nucleotide sequence: TGTGCCAGCACCCAAAGCGGGACCCCCTACAATGAGCAGTTCTTC. It yields the protein CASTQSGTPYNEQFF.